This TCR beta chain was found in a study of CD8+CD57+ T cells in acquired aplastic anemia. Study-wide background: When averaged, DNA from sorted CD4+ and CD8+ cells came to approximately 3.2 ug.

Genomic DNA templated the TCR beta VDJ and CDR3 profiling. TCRdb ran MiXCR on the reads and lists one entry per CDR3 protein. The sample contains fewer than 250,000 distinct CDR3 sequences, almost 50% of which appear only once. About this clonotype itself: Its specificity is unknown.

Study results and limitations: Significant differences in CD8+ Simpson's diversity were not observed between patients and controls.

Sequenced patients had shown CD8+CD57+ cell expansion by flow cytometry. The CDR3 runs 15 residues. Germline assignment: CDR1 KGHDR and CDR2 SFDVKD. The V and J ends lost 4 bases and 3 bases, in that order; junction bases with no gene match: 7. V gene TRBV24-1 combines with J gene TRBJ2-5; 7 nucleotides align to TRBD1. The TCR was taken from a human donor with aplastic anemia. The specimen was sorted CD4+, CD8+, or CD8+CD57+ T cells (not recorded which) from PBMCs. The CDR3 region is CATSDPTDREETQYF. CDR3 nucleotides: TGTGCCACCAGTGACCCTACAGACAGGGAAGAGACCCAGTACTTC.